These T cell receptor beta chains were read from a single sample in a study of T-cell reconstitution after alpha-beta-depleted transplantation in children. Each CDR3 protein gets one entry after TCRdb re-called the PCR reads with MiXCR. This table has 190,000 or so distinct CDR3 sequences, roughly 7.5% appearing once. Specimen: PBMCs from the stem cell graft donor, collected from the stem cell graft. These TCRs come from a human donor who donated a stem cell graft to a child with Wiskott-Aldrich syndrome. Each CDR3 is given with its conserved first and last residue. A D gene is named only where the DNA matches it firmly. Rows give clone size only sometimes, using once, few, many, or a class for an expanded clone.

J gene | D gene | V gene | clone size | CDR3 protein | CDR3 DNA
TRBJ1-3 | NA | TRBV6-5 | many | CASSPGTFAGNTIYF | TGTGCCAGCAGTCCGGGGACATTTGCTGGAAACACCATATATTTT
TRBJ1-1 | NA | TRBV14 | NA | CASSQGVTHRLKGFF | TGTGCCAGCAGCCAAGGGGTCACCCACCGTCTGAAGGGTTTCTTT
TRBJ2-7 | NA | TRBV6-2/TRBV6-3 | many | CASRLTDLTYEQYF | TGTGCCAGCAGGCTGACAGACCTTACCTACGAGCAGTACTTC
TRBJ2-1 | NA | TRBV7-2 | NA | CASSLGANGEQFF | TGTGCCAGCAGCTTAGGGGCTAATGGGGAGCAGTTCTTC
TRBJ2-2 | NA | TRBV7-2 | many | CASSSLAQMNTGELFF | TGTGCCAGCAGCTCTCTAGCCCAAATGAACACCGGGGAGCTGTTTTTT
TRBJ1-2 | NA | TRBV4-2 | many | CASSPRSIEREHGYTF | TGTGCCAGCAGCCCCCGAAGTATCGAAAGGGAACATGGCTACACCTTC
TRBJ1-5 | NA | TRBV6-5 | many | CASSPMAGTESNQPQHF | TGTGCCAGCAGTCCAATGGCCGGGACGGAGAGCAATCAGCCCCAGCATTTT
TRBJ2-7 | TRBD2 | TRBV12-3/TRBV12-4 | many | CASSLKAGLAFEQYF | TGTGCCAGCAGTTTAAAAGCGGGACTAGCGTTCGAGCAGTACTTC
TRBJ2-2 | TRBD2 | TRBV7-9 | many | CASSSGLDTGELFF | TGTGCCAGCAGCTCCGGACTAGACACCGGGGAGCTGTTTTTT
TRBJ2-2 | NA | TRBV11-2 | many | CASSTTSMNTGELFF | TGTGCCAGCAGCACCACGTCCATGAACACCGGGGAGCTGTTTTTT
TRBJ2-7 | NA | TRBV11-2 | many | CASSLDPGYEQYF | TGTGCCAGCAGCTTAGACCCAGGCTACGAGCAGTACTTC
TRBJ1-2 | NA | TRBV5-1 | NA | CASNRNRSPIYGYTF | TGCGCCAGCAACAGAAACAGGAGTCCCATCTATGGCTACACCTTC
TRBJ2-3 | NA | TRBV24-1 | many | CATSDSRDPMDTQYF | TGTGCCACCAGTGACTCCAGGGACCCTATGGATACGCAGTATTTT
TRBJ2-2 | NA | TRBV30 | NA | CAWSGSANTGELFF | TGTGCCTGGAGCGGATCCGCGAACACCGGGGAGCTGTTTTTT
TRBJ2-7 | TRBD1 | TRBV5-1 | many | CASSIRDRGSYEQYF | TGCGCCAGCAGCATCCGGGACAGGGGGTCCTACGAGCAGTACTTC
TRBJ2-1 | NA | TRBV7-2 | NA | CASSHPNNEQFF | TGTGCCAGCAGCCATCCCAACAATGAGCAGTTCTTC
TRBJ2-7 | NA | TRBV11-2 | NA | CASRRGGEEQYF | TGTGCCAGCAGACGAGGGGGGGAAGAGCAGTACTTC
TRBJ2-5 | TRBD2 | TRBV3-1 | NA | CASSLTSGGKETQYF | TGTGCCAGCAGCCTTACTAGCGGGGGGAAAGAGACCCAGTACTTC
TRBJ2-1 | NA | TRBV28 | many | CATSGTPVEQFF | TGTGCCACTTCAGGGACCCCAGTTGAGCAGTTCTTC
TRBJ2-1 | TRBD2 | TRBV2 | many | CARTSHNEQFF | TGTGCCAGGACTAGCCACAATGAGCAGTTCTTC
TRBJ2-5 | NA | TRBV24-1 | NA | CATSDLLTQETQYF | TGTGCCACCAGTGATTTGCTGACACAAGAGACCCAGTACTTC
TRBJ2-2 | NA | TRBV11-2 | many | CASSPGGVRAGELFF | TGTGCCAGCAGCCCCGGTGGGGTACGCGCCGGGGAGCTGTTTTTT
TRBJ2-7 | NA | TRBV6-1 | many | CASSADTGGYERSGYEQYF | TGTGCCAGCAGTGCCGACACTGGCGGCTACGAGCGTAGCGGCTACGAGCAGTACTTC
TRBJ2-6 | NA | TRBV12-3/TRBV12-4 | many | CASSPGFTVLTF | TGTGCCAGCAGCCCCGGGTTCACCGTCCTGACTTTC
TRBJ1-6 | TRBD1 | TRBV3-1 | NA | CACSKQGQGNSPLHF | TGTGCCTGCTCCAAGCAGGGACAGGGGAATTCACCCCTCCACTTT
TRBJ2-1 | NA | TRBV7-9 | few | CASSPREDRYYNEQFF | TGTGCCAGCAGCCCCCGGGAGGACAGATACTACAATGAGCAGTTCTTC
TRBJ2-6 | NA | TRBV5-1 | NA | CASSRPGGANVLTF | TGCGCCAGCAGCCGCCCAGGTGGGGCCAACGTCCTGACTTTC
TRBJ2-7 | TRBD2 | TRBV9 | many | CASSSTSGSEQYF | TGTGCCAGCAGCAGCACTAGCGGGAGCGAGCAGTACTTC
TRBJ2-7 | NA | TRBV5-8 | many | CASSSGGAIYEQYF | TGTGCCAGCAGCAGCGGCGGAGCGATCTACGAGCAGTACTTC
TRBJ1-1 | NA | TRBV12-3/TRBV12-4 | many | CASSPGLGNTEAFF | TGTGCCAGCAGCCCGGGACTCGGGAACACTGAAGCTTTCTTT
TRBJ2-7 | NA | TRBV7-6 | NA | CASSPVGAGNEQYF | TGTGCCAGCAGCCCAGTGGGCGCCGGAAACGAGCAGTACTTC
TRBJ2-1 | NA | TRBV12-3/TRBV12-4 | many | CASSPWGGGTFVYEQFF | TGTGCCAGCAGTCCCTGGGGAGGCGGGACGTTCGTGTATGAGCAGTTCTTC
TRBJ1-5 | NA | TRBV12-3/TRBV12-4 | many | CASSLGRSNSNQPQHF | TGTGCCAGCAGTTTAGGACGGAGCAATAGCAATCAGCCCCAGCATTTT
TRBJ2-6 | NA | TRBV30 | many | CAWGSGPGANVLTF | TGTGCCTGGGGCTCAGGTCCTGGGGCCAACGTCCTGACTTTC
TRBJ2-2 | TRBD2 | TRBV25-1 | many | CASSPGLAGVITGELFF | TGTGCCAGCAGTCCAGGACTAGCGGGGGTCATTACCGGGGAGCTGTTTTTT
TRBJ2-1 | NA | TRBV19 | NA | CASSANWRFGTRNHNEQFF | TGTGCCAGTAGTGCCAACTGGCGATTCGGGACGAGGAACCACAATGAGCAGTTCTTC
TRBJ1-3 | NA | TRBV7-9 | many | CASSNGRGNTIYF | TGTGCCAGCAGCAATGGACGGGGAAACACCATATATTTT
TRBJ1-1 | NA | TRBV30 | many | CAWSLKNTEAFF | TGTGCCTGGAGTCTAAAGAACACTGAAGCTTTCTTT
TRBJ1-5 | NA | TRBV29-1 | many | CSVRGGSGNQPQHF | TGCAGCGTTCGGGGGGGATCGGGCAATCAGCCCCAGCATTTT
TRBJ2-5 | NA | TRBV20-1 | many | CSARGQETQYF | TGCAGTGCTAGGGGACAAGAGACCCAGTACTTC
TRBJ1-2 | NA | TRBV12-3/TRBV12-4 | many | CASSLGPGSGPNYGYTF | TGTGCCAGCAGTTTAGGGCCTGGTTCGGGCCCTAACTATGGCTACACCTTC
TRBJ2-5 | TRBD1 | TRBV7-2 | many | CASSSQIRYQGAQYF | TGTGCCAGCAGCTCTCAAATCCGATATCAGGGGGCCCAGTACTTC
TRBJ2-7 | NA | TRBV5-1 | few | CASSLAWEGYEQYF | TGCGCCAGCAGCTTGGCTTGGGAAGGGTACGAGCAGTACTTC
TRBJ2-2 | NA | TRBV4-1 | NA | CASSQGILRRQANTGELFF | TGCGCCAGCAGCCAAGGGATCCTGAGACGGCAGGCGAACACCGGGGAGCTGTTTTTT
TRBJ1-5 | TRBD1 | TRBV5-5 | many | CASSLLTGEQPQHF | TGTGCCAGCAGCTTATTGACAGGGGAACAGCCCCAGCATTTT